This is a list of T cell receptor beta chains from one sample in a study of T cell clonotyping in hematopoietic cell transplantation. The data were produced by immunoSEQ multiplex PCR, yet TCRdb's version contains in-frame clones alone and is incomplete. The sample includes about 27,000 clones, 60% to 80% of them seen just once. The specimen comprised peripheral blood mononuclear cells, sampled before stem cell transplant. These receptors were collected from a man between 45 and 60 years old with myelodysplastic syndrome. Some clones in this sample may be carry-over from other donors' samples. CDR3s leave out the opening cysteine and the closing phenylalanine or tryptophan. Only some rows state a clone size, as once, few, many or a class for expanded clones.

v_gene: TRBV25-1
abundance: .
CDR3aa: ASSEFGIANTEAF

v_gene: TRBV2
abundance: .
CDR3aa: ASRPGLAGLEQY

v_gene: TRBV6-5
abundance: .
CDR3aa: ASSHPGQNNEQF

v_gene: TRBV7-3
abundance: .
CDR3aa: ANSFSGGANEQF

v_gene: TRBV5-1
abundance: once
CDR3aa: ASSFWTGAQNTEAF

v_gene: TRBV28
abundance: .
CDR3aa: ASRLRGGLYEQY

v_gene: TRBV30
abundance: .
CDR3aa: AWRWSGGYGYT

v_gene: TRBV29-1
abundance: .
CDR3aa: SALTGMGEKLF

v_gene: TRBV6-5
abundance: few
CDR3aa: ASSDRVGQPQH

v_gene: TRBV6-6
abundance: .
CDR3aa: ASSYSVAGQPQH

v_gene: TRBV19
abundance: once
CDR3aa: ASDSGVQPQH

v_gene: TRBV5-1
abundance: .
CDR3aa: ASSFRTGGTDTQY

v_gene: TRBV4-1
abundance: .
CDR3aa: ASSRDRGLYEQY

v_gene: TRBV30
abundance: .
CDR3aa: AWSVIGEGAGNTIY

v_gene: TRBV7-3
abundance: .
CDR3aa: ASSETGTDTQY

v_gene: TRBV5-8
abundance: .
CDR3aa: ASSLEVNKAVYGYT

v_gene: TRBV2
abundance: .
CDR3aa: ASEEVSSYEQY

v_gene: TRBV6-5
abundance: .
CDR3aa: ASSYREYYGYT

v_gene: TRBV28
abundance: .
CDR3aa: ASSLLTGVSPLH

v_gene: TRBV19
abundance: few
CDR3aa: ASSIDPVQGAQH

v_gene: TRBV6-1
abundance: .
CDR3aa: ASSGVGQGAAMNTEAF

v_gene: TRBV6-5
abundance: medium-sized
CDR3aa: ASSTGFNEQY

v_gene: TRBV5-6
abundance: .
CDR3aa: ASSLALSNQPQH

v_gene: TRBV28
abundance: .
CDR3aa: ASSDTGTRAETQY

v_gene: TRBV4-3
abundance: medium-sized
CDR3aa: ASSQRFGGRSGNTIY

v_gene: TRBV28
abundance: .
CDR3aa: ASSFGGQPANYGYT

v_gene: TRBV19
abundance: .
CDR3aa: ASTRQGLMNTEAF

v_gene: TRBV30
abundance: few
CDR3aa: AWSPGAIT

v_gene: TRBV29-1
abundance: .
CDR3aa: SVSFGGELF

v_gene: TRBV25-1
abundance: .
CDR3aa: ASSEFSGESTDTQY

v_gene: TRBV10-3
abundance: .
CDR3aa: AISPQDNEQF

v_gene: TRBV4-1
abundance: few
CDR3aa: ASSQRGGPVYEQY

v_gene: TRBV30
abundance: .
CDR3aa: AWSSRNRRPYEQY

v_gene: TRBV19
abundance: .
CDR3aa: ASSITGATSPLH

v_gene: TRBV29-1
abundance: .
CDR3aa: SVRDRVEAF

v_gene: TRBV29-1
abundance: .
CDR3aa: SVEEGGYT

v_gene: TRBV11-2
abundance: .
CDR3aa: ASSEGTRGEDTQY

v_gene: TRBV2
abundance: few
CDR3aa: ASAQTDTQY

v_gene: TRBV7-2
abundance: .
CDR3aa: ASSPESGYTDTQY

v_gene: TRBV30
abundance: .
CDR3aa: AWSILQEKF

v_gene: TRBV28
abundance: .
CDR3aa: ASRTWAEAF

v_gene: TRBV28
abundance: few
CDR3aa: ASSPGSSYEQY

v_gene: TRBV6-1
abundance: .
CDR3aa: ASIRTGMSNQPQH

v_gene: TRBV6-5
abundance: .
CDR3aa: ASTTTSGAVDTQY

v_gene: TRBV11-2
abundance: .
CDR3aa: ASSLAAGFYEQY

v_gene: TRBV30
abundance: .
CDR3aa: AGRDRGRDGYT

v_gene: TRBV29-1
abundance: .
CDR3aa: SVYGGAEAF

v_gene: TRBV2
abundance: .
CDR3aa: ASSVGGRAVF

v_gene: TRBV5-6
abundance: medium-sized
CDR3aa: ASSLQGEPYEQY

v_gene: TRBV5-8
abundance: .
CDR3aa: ASSLEGRGLPLH

v_gene: TRBV6-6
abundance: .
CDR3aa: ASRGTGRQETQY

v_gene: TRBV25-1
abundance: once
CDR3aa: ASSKSGTAGNQPQH

v_gene: TRBV30
abundance: .
CDR3aa: AWSVSDPNQPQH

v_gene: TRBV6-5
abundance: .
CDR3aa: ASSYSGGRYEQY

v_gene: TRBV12-2
abundance: few
CDR3aa: ASRKRGGSYEQY

v_gene: TRBV2
abundance: few
CDR3aa: ASPPKESDTQY

v_gene: TRBV4-1
abundance: .
CDR3aa: ASSGTGEPGANVLT